This T cell receptor beta chain emerged from a study of CD8+CD57+ T cells in acquired aplastic anemia. This clonotype came up many times. For CDR3 and TCR beta VDJ profiling, genomic DNA was the template used. TCRdb re-called the reads through MiXCR, storing one row per CDR3 protein. Counted here are 200,000 to 250,000 distinct CDR3 sequences, approximately 60% occurring once; the ten biggest clones make up roughly 53%. Before being chosen for sequencing, patients had shown CD8+CD57+ cell expansion by flow cytometry. Between the trimmed V and J ends, which lost 3 bases and 9 bases, there was a span of 8 bases. The length of the CDR3 is 10 residues. CDR1 is DFQATT, CDR2 SNEGSKA, per germline (reference sequence).

V is TRBV20-1 and J is TRBJ1-1, with unresolved D. The clonotype was recovered from a human donor with aplastic anemia. Material for sequencing was sorted CD4+, CD8+, or CD8+CD57+ T cells (not recorded which) from PBMCs. Here the CDR3 reads CSARAQQAFF. DNA of the CDR3: TGCAGTGCTAGGGCCCAACAAGCTTTCTTT.